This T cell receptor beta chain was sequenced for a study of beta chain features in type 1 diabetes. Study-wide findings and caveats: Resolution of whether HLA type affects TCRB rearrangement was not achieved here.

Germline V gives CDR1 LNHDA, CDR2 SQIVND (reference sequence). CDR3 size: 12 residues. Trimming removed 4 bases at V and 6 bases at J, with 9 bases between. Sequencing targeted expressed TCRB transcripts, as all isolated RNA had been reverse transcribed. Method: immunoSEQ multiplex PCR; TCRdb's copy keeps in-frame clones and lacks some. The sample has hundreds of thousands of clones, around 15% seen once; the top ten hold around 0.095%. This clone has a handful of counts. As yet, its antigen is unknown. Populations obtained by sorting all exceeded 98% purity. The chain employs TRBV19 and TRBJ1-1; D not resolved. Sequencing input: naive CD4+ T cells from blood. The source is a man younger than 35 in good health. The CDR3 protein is CASSKGVPEAFF. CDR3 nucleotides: TGTGCCAGTAGTAAAGGTGTACCTGAAGCTTTCTTT. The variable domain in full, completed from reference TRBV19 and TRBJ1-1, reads DGGITQSPKYLFRKEGQNVTLSCEQNLNHDAMYWYRQDPGQGLRLIYYSQIVNDFQKGDIAEGYSVSREKKESFPLTVTSAQKNPTAFYLCASSKGVPEAFFGQGTRLTVV.